These 25 T cell receptor beta chains were sequenced from one sample in a study of tumor-infiltrating lymphocytes in primary liver carcinoma. Unsorted whole blood yielded the blood RNA, and germline DNA was also extracted. Starting material of around 490 ng total RNA yielded TCR beta cDNA via a constant-region primer. The TCR beta library was amplified through three nested multiplex PCR rounds in a modified ARM-PCR procedure. TRBV1-TRBV30 forward and Cbeta reverse primers drove the first two approximately 10-cycle rounds. TCRdb called the multiplex PCR reads again in MiXCR, with one record for every CDR3 protein. This sample has 300,000 to 400,000 distinct CDR3 sequences, with less than 75% found just once. The sequenced material came from peripheral blood. These TCRs come from a middle-aged man with primary liver carcinoma and hepatitis B virus infection.

Remarks on this clonotype: One base away lies a much larger clone, so this may be a sequencing read error. The chain uses TRBV5-5 and TRBJ1-1, with D tentatively TRBD1 (6 bases). The CDR3 loop spans 14 amino acids. CDR1 and CDR2 (germline): SGHKS, YYEKEE (reference sequence). CDR3 sequence: CDSSLDTGRTEAFF. CDR3 in DNA: TGTGACAGCAGCTTGGATACAGGGAGGACTGAAGCTTTCTTT.

This chain joins TRBV2 and TRBJ1-1; D remains ambiguous. This CDR3 region has 14 residues. Germline V gene data show CDR1 as SNHLY and CDR2 as FYNNEI. Trimming removed 3 bases at V and 0 bases at J, with 8 bases between. CDR3 sequence reads: CASSEDGVNTEAFF. The CDR3 DNA is TGTGCCAGCAGTGAGGACGGGGTGAACACTGAAGCTTTCTTT.

On this clonotype: A much larger clonotype is one base distant, so this may be a read error. The CDR3 nucleotides are TGTGCCAGCAAGGGGCAGGCGGGCAATCAGCCCCAGCATTTT. Its protein is CASKGQAGNQPQHF. V usage is TRBV6-5 and J usage is TRBJ1-5; D may be TRBD1 (5 bases). The germline CDR1 and CDR2 sequences are MNHEY and SVGAGI. Trimming removed 7 bases from V and 2 bases from J, with 12 bases in between. The CDR3 covers 14 residues.

This clonotype was seen only once. The gene calls are TRBV5-1 and TRBJ1-1, with a possible D match to TRBD1 (5 bases). This CDR3 is built from 15 residues. Trimming removed 3 bases at V and 0 bases at J, with 12 bases between. Germline values: CDR1 SGHRS, CDR2 YFSETQ. The CDR3 protein is CASSWGLTMNTEAFF. Written as DNA, the CDR3 is TGCGCCAGCAGCTGGGGACTGACGATGAACACTGAAGCTTTCTTT.

To note about this clonotype: A much larger clone differs from this one at a single base, so this may be a read error. This chain links TRBV29-1 with TRBJ1-3; unclear D gene. The CDR3 length is 14 residues. The germline CDR1 and CDR2 sequences are SQVTM and ANQGSEA. The CDR3 loop reads CSVEDPVSGDTIYF. CDR3 sequence (DNA): TGCAGCGTTGAAGATCCCGTCTCTGGAGACACCATATATTTT.

This clonotype was seen a few times. The gene calls are TRBV5-1 and TRBJ2-5; perhaps TRBD2 as D (6 bases). CDR3 length equals 15 residues. Trimming took 4 bases from V and 2 from J, leaving 15 bases between them. Germline V CDR1 and CDR2: SGHRS, YFSETQ. The CDR3 DNA follows: TGCGCCAGCAGCCACGATCTAGCGCTTCAAGAGACCCAGTACTTC. Its protein is CASSHDLALQETQYF.

A remark on this clonotype: It is likely a read error, because the conserved phenylalanine at the end of the CDR3 is missing. No DNA is shown, since the ends of the CDR3 on it are uncertain; the CDR3 is the one TCRdb lists. The gene calls are TRBV11-3 and TRBJ2-2. CDR1 and CDR2 from the germline V gene are SGHNT and YENEEA. The CDR3 length equals 14 residues, ends included. The CDR3 sequence: CARSLGGNTGELVL.

On this clonotype itself: Sequence at one end of the junction differs from germline and may be a read error. This chain connects TRBV12-3 or TRBV12-4 to TRBJ1-5, with 7 nucleotides matching TRBD1. There are 13 residues in the CDR3. CDR3 protein: CASSQGGNQPQNF. The CDR3 region has the DNA TGTGCCAGCAGCCAGGGGGGTAATCAGCCCCAGAATTTT.

This clonotype is a singleton in its sample. A much larger clone differs by one base, so this may be a read error. This rearrangement joins TRBV4-2 to TRBJ2-5; D assignment may be TRBD1 or TRBD2 (7 bases each). The CDR3 consists of 16 residues. The germline V gene encodes CDR1 LGHNA and CDR2 YNFKEQ. The V gene lost 7 bases and the J gene lost 5 bases, with 23 bases spanning the gap. In nucleotides, the CDR3 is TGTGCCAGCAACCTTAAGGCAGGGGGAGGGCCGGAGACCCAGTACTTC. Protein: CASNLKAGGGPETQYF.

The J gene is TRBJ1-6, the V gene TRBV19; D is perhaps TRBD1 (6 bases). V lost 9 bases to trimming and J lost 9 bases, with 15 bases between them. The CDR3 consists of 13 residues. Germline values: CDR1 LNHDA, CDR2 SQIVND (reference sequence). CDR3 sequence: CASQGGDRSPLHF. As DNA, the CDR3 is TGTGCCAGCCAAGGGGGGGACCGTTCACCCCTCCACTTT.

This clonotype was observed at least ten times. The CDR3 region has the DNA TGTGCCAGCAGGACCCTAGCGGGAGGGGACGAGCAGTACTTC. It is translated as CASRTLAGGDEQYF. This rearrangement joins TRBV6-5 to TRBJ2-7, with 12 positions matching TRBD2. Germline CDR1 MNHEY, CDR2 SVGAGI. Trimming took 6 bases from V and 5 from J; bases not matched to a gene: 5. CDR3 length equals 14 residues.

A word on this clonotype: A read error may be the cause here, since a much bigger clone is one base away. CDR3 sequence: CASSKPTSGANALTF. The CDR3 DNA follows: TGCGCCAGCAGCAAGCCAACTTCTGGGGCCAACGCCCTGACTTTC. The gene calls are TRBV4-1 and TRBJ2-6, with TRBD1 as a possible D gene (5 bases). Germline V lookup: CDR1 MGHRA, CDR2 YSYEKL. The CDR3 sequence is 15 residues long.

On this clonotype: The junction shows a germline mismatch at one end, possibly a read error. The V call is TRBV11-2, the J call TRBJ1-2; D not certain. CDR1 is SGHAT, CDR2 FQNNGV, per germline. The CDR3 has 15 residues. The CDR3 DNA sequence: TGTGCCAGCAACTTAGAAGATGACATGATCTATGGCTACACCTTC. This translates into CASNLEDDMIYGYTF.

This clonotype appeared many times. The J gene is TRBJ2-7, the V gene TRBV12-3 or TRBV12-4; a weak D match, TRBD2 (6 bases). The CDR3 totals 14 residues. Deletions cut 6 bases from V and 5 bases from J, with 17 bases between. CDR3 in amino acids: CASSPPGGVDEQYF. The CDR3 DNA is TGTGCCAGCAGCCCCCCTGGAGGGGTGGACGAGCAGTACTTC.

Of note for this clonotype: One end of the junction is discordant with germline, which a read error may explain. The chain links TRBV4-1 to TRBJ2-7; 13 bases line up with TRBD2. The CDR3 contains 18 residues. CDR1 is MGHRA, CDR2 YSYEKL, per germline. The CDR3 is CASSKRTSGRGISYEQYF. CDR3 coding DNA: TGCGCCAGCAGCAAAAGGACTAGCGGGAGAGGGATCTCCTATGAGCAGTACTTC.

This clonotype has more than one count but fewer than ten. The CDR3: CASSLIPAGYEQYF. The CDR3 DNA reads as TGTGCCAGCAGTTTAATCCCCGCTGGGTACGAGCAGTACTTC. This rearrangement joins TRBV28 to TRBJ2-7; D gene ambiguous. CDR1 is MDHEN and CDR2 is SYDVKM in the germline V gene. The V end was cut by 2 bases, the J end by 4 bases, with 12 bases between. This CDR3 has 14 amino acids.

A few counts support this clonotype. J is TRBJ1-2 and V is TRBV28; D unresolved. The CDR3 spans 11 residues. Germline V gene sequence: CDR1 MDHEN, CDR2 SYDVKM. V dropped 6 bases and J dropped 3 bases, with 5 bases sitting between them. The CDR3, as DNA: TGTGCCAGCAGCCTAGACTATGGCTACACCTTC. Translated: CASSLDYGYTF.

The rearrangement uses TRBV28 and TRBJ1-1; D ambiguous. The germline CDR1 and CDR2 sequences are MDHEN and SYDVKM. Trimming pared 5 bases from V and 7 bases from J, leaving 5 bases between. The CDR3 loop spans 10 amino acids. The CDR3 DNA is TGTGCCAGCAGTGACCGTGAAGCTTTCTTT. This codes for CASSDREAFF.

The V gene is TRBV28, the J gene TRBJ2-1; D unresolved. Germline-derived CDR1 and CDR2 are MDHEN and SYDVKM. V lost 5 bases to trimming and J lost 2 bases, with 13 bases between them. The CDR3 spans 15 residues. The CDR3 spells CASSALIPPYNEQFF. CDR3 nucleotides: TGTGCCAGCAGTGCGTTAATACCCCCCTACAATGAGCAGTTCTTC. Based on the CDR3 plus reference TRBV28 and TRBJ2-1, the full variable domain is DVKVTQSSRYLVKRTGEKVFLECVQDMDHENMFWYRQDPGLGLRLIYFSYDVKMKEKGDIPEGYSVSREKKERFSLILESASTNQTSMYLCASSALIPPYNEQFFGPGTRLTVL.

About this clonotype: A much larger clone differs by one base, so this may be a read error. V and J are TRBV6-5 and TRBJ2-1; 8 bases map to TRBD1. The CDR3 contains 15 residues. Germline V gene sequence: CDR1 MNHEY, CDR2 SVGAGI. The CDR3 loop is CASRQGQALYSEQFF. The CDR3 nucleotides are TGTGCCAGCAGACAGGGACAGGCCCTCTACAGTGAGCAGTTCTTC.

This clonotype was observed a few times. The chain carries TRBV11-2 and TRBJ1-4; 9 nucleotides line up with TRBD1. The length of the CDR3 is 15 residues. V lost 7 bases and J lost 8; bases outside the gene matches: 11. Germline CDR1 is SGHAT and CDR2 is FQNNGV. The CDR3 nucleotides read TGTGCCAGCAACATCGGGACAGGGAAAAGGGAAAAACTGTTTTTT. Its translation: CASNIGTGKREKLFF.

Comments on this clonotype: This may arise from a read error, as a much more abundant clone is one base away. CDR3 sequence (DNA): TGTGCCAGCAGTTACTCCCCGGCAGGGAGCACCGGGGAGCTGTTTTTT. Translated: CASSYSPAGSTGELFF. The rearrangement uses TRBV6-6 and TRBJ2-2, with D possibly called TRBD1 or TRBD2 (5 bases each). The germline V gene has CDR1 MNHNY and CDR2 SVGAGI (reference sequence). The CDR3 totals 16 residues. V was pared by 0 bases and J by 4 bases, with 12 bases between.

V and J are TRBV10-3 and TRBJ2-7; no firm D call. Germline CDR1 ENHRY, CDR2 SYGVKD. The V end was cut by 3 bases, the J end by 7 bases, with 16 bases between. This CDR3 is built from 14 residues. The CDR3 spells CAISDWNLKDEQYF. In DNA form, the CDR3 reads TGTGCCATCAGTGATTGGAATCTTAAGGATGAGCAGTACTTC.

The chain has TRBV11-2 and TRBJ2-3; the D gene is possibly TRBD2 (5 bases). Trimming removed 4 bases from V and 2 bases from J, with 19 bases in between. CDR1 SGHAT and CDR2 FQNNGV come from the germline V gene. The CDR3 has 17 residues. This chain's CDR3 is CASSSSRLSTNTDTQYF. The CDR3 DNA sequence: TGTGCCAGCAGCTCCTCACGACTATCGACCAACACAGATACGCAGTATTTT.

Concerning this clonotype: A much larger clone lies one base from this, so it may be a read error. This sequence joins TRBV6-2 or TRBV6-3 and TRBJ2-7; 10 positions agree with TRBD2. This CDR3 is built from 18 residues. V lost 6 bases to trimming and J lost 3 bases; unmatched junction nucleotides: 17. Germline V gene lookup returns CDR1 MNHEY and CDR2 SVGEGT. CDR3: CASSSLGLAEKRDYEQYF. In nucleotides, the CDR3 is TGTGCCAGCAGCTCTCTCGGACTAGCGGAGAAACGGGACTACGAGCAGTACTTC.